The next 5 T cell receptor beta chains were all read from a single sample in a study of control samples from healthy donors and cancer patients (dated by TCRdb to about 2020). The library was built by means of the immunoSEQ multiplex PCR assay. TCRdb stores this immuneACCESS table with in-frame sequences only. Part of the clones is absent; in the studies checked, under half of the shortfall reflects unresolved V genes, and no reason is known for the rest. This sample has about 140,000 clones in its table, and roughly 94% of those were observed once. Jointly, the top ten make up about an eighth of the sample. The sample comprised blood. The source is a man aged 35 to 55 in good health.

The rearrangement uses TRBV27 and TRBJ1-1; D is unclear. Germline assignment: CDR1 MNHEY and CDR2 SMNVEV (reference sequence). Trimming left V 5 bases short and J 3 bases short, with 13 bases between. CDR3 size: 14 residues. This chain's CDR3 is CASSIGRMDTEAFF. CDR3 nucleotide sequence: TGTGCCAGCAGTATTGGACGGATGGACACTGAAGCTTTCTTT.

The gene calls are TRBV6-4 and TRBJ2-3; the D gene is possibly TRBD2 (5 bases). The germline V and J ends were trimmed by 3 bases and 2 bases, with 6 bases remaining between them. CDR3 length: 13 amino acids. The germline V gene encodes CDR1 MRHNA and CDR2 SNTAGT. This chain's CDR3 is CASSERATDTQYF. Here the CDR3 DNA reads TGTGCCAGCAGTGAGCGGGCCACAGATACGCAGTATTTT.

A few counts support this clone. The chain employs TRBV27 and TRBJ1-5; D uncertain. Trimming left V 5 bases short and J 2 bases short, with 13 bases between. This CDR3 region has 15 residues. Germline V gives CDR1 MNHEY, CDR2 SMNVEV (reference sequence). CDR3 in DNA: TGTGCCAGCAGTCCCGGGTCGAGGGGCAATCAGCCCCAGCATTTT. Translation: CASSPGSRGNQPQHF.

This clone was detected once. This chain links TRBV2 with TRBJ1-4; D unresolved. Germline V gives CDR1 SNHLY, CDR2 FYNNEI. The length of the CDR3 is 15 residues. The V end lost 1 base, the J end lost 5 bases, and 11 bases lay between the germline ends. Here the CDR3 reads CASSEGAALNEKLFF. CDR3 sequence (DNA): TGTGCCAGCAGTGAAGGGGCCGCTCTCAATGAAAAACTGTTTTTT.

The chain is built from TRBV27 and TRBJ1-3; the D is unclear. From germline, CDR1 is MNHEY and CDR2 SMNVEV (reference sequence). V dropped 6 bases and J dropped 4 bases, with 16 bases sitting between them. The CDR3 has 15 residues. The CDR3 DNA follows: TGTGCCAGCAGCTCCTTTCGGGGTTCAGGAAACACCATATATTTT. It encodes CASSSFRGSGNTIYF.